The 26 T cell receptor beta chains reported below all come from one sample, sequenced in a study of T cells in localized non-small cell lung cancer. The method was immunoSEQ multiplex PCR; TCRdb's version includes in-frame clones alone and lacks a portion of them. The sample yields more than 35,000 clones, about 92% seen once. This sample comprised peripheral blood, obtained before any cancer treatment. Receptors were obtained from a female donor over 55 with stage I lung adenocarcinoma.

The chain combines TRBV7-3 with TRBJ1-2; no clear D gene. The CDR3 consists of 14 residues. The V end was cut by 5 bases, the J end by 1 base, with 11 bases between. Per the germline V gene, CDR1 is SGHTA and CDR2 is FQGTGA. CDR3 amino acids: CASSRTGDNYGYTF. The CDR3 DNA follows: TGTGCCAGCAGCCGTACCGGGGATAACTATGGCTACACCTTC.

The rearrangement uses TRBV4-1 and TRBJ1-4; D is uncertain. V lost 1 base to trimming and J lost 4 bases, with 7 bases between them. Germline CDR1 MGHRA, CDR2 YSYEKL. The CDR3 consists of 14 residues. As DNA, the CDR3 is TGCGCCAGCAGCCAAGTAGGATATAATGAAAAACTGTTTTTT. This encodes CASSQVGYNEKLFF.

The chain joins TRBV5-5 to TRBJ2-1; D may be TRBD2 (8 bases). This CDR3 comprises 17 residues. The germline V gene encodes CDR1 SGHKS and CDR2 YYEKEE (reference sequence). Between the trimmed V and J ends, which lost 4 bases and 4 bases, there was a span of 21 bases. The CDR3 sequence is CASSPGGGDRLYNEQFF. DNA for the CDR3: TGTGCCAGCAGCCCGGGAGGGGGGGACAGATTATACAATGAGCAGTTCTTC.

The chain carries TRBV5-6 and TRBJ1-1; the D is unclear. V was shortened by 1 base and J by 8 bases, with 15 bases between the two germline ends. CDR1 and CDR2 (germline): SGHDT, YYEEEE. There are 14 residues in the CDR3. The CDR3 bases are TGTGCCAGCAGCTTGCTTTGGCCCTCGGGGGAAGCTTTCTTT. Its translation: CASSLLWPSGEAFF. The complete variable domain, with remaining parts taken from reference TRBV5-6 and TRBJ1-1, reads DAGVTQSPTHLIKTRGQQVTLRCSPKSGHDTVSWYQQALGQGPQFIFQYYEEEERQRGNFPDRFSGHQFPNYSSELNVNALLLGDSALYLCASSLLWPSGEAFFGQGTRLTVV.

In this sample, this clone turned up a few times. The chain has TRBV6-1 and TRBJ1-2, with no clear D. V was trimmed by 8 bases and J by 6 bases, leaving 13 bases between them. Germline V gene data show CDR1 as MNHNS and CDR2 as SASEGT. The CDR3 is 12 amino acids. For the CDR3, the DNA is TGTGCCAGCCTTGGTTTGGCCAATGGCTACACCTTC. Its protein product is CASLGLANGYTF.

This clone appeared a single time. V is TRBV15 and J is TRBJ2-4; TRBD1 or TRBD2 may be the D gene (5 bases each). The CDR3 length is 14 residues. CDR1 and CDR2 (germline): LNHNV, YYDKDF (reference sequence). Trimming left V 6 bases short and J 4 bases short, with 13 bases between. This chain's CDR3 is CATSTGQTKNIQYF. The CDR3 coding sequence is TGTGCCACCAGTACGGGGCAGACAAAAAACATTCAGTACTTC.

This clone appeared once. The chain employs TRBV5-1 and TRBJ2-3; 12 bases line up with TRBD2. CDR3 length: 16 amino acids. J lost 3 bases, V lost 4 bases, and 6 bases had no gene match. The germline V gene has CDR1 SGHRS and CDR2 YFSETQ. DNA of the CDR3: TGCGCCAGCAGCGTATTGACTAGCGGGGGTACAGATACGCAGTATTTT. As protein: CASSVLTSGGTDTQYF.

The chain employs TRBV5-6 and TRBJ1-5; D is undetermined. The germline CDR1 and CDR2 sequences are SGHDT and YYEEEE. The CDR3 contains 13 residues. V shed 0 bases and J shed 4 bases, with 5 bases lying between them. Here the CDR3 reads CASSLGQNQPQHF. The DNA for the CDR3 is TGTGCCAGCAGCTTGGGTCAGAATCAGCCCCAGCATTTT.

V usage is TRBV5-1 and J usage is TRBJ2-3; possible D gene TRBD2, 6 bases. V was cut by 1 base and J by 4 bases, with 16 bases left in between. Per germline, CDR1 SGHRS and CDR2 YFSETQ. The CDR3 length is 16 residues. CDR3 nucleotides: TGCGCCAGCAGCTTGTATACTAGCCCACGCGCAGATACGCAGTATTTT. It codes for CASSLYTSPRADTQYF. Using reference TRBV5-1 and TRBJ2-3 for the parts outside the CDR3, the full variable domain is KAGVTQTPRYLIKTRGQQVTLSCSPISGHRSVSWYQQTPGQGLQFLFEYFSETQRNKGNFPGRFSGRQFSNSRSEMNVSTLELGDSALYLCASSLYTSPRADTQYFGPGTRLTVL.

V usage is TRBV19 and J usage is TRBJ2-1; D tentatively fits TRBD1 or TRBD2 (6 bases each). Germline loops: CDR1 LNHDA, CDR2 SQIVND (reference sequence). This CDR3 is 14 amino acids long. Trimming cost V 5 bases and J 6 bases, with 14 bases left between them. As DNA, the CDR3 is TGTGCCAGTAGTTTGGGGGGCGCAAGCAATGAGCAGTTCTTC. Encoded protein: CASSLGGASNEQFF.

The chain combines TRBV5-1 with TRBJ2-3, with D uncertain. The V end lost 0 bases, the J end lost 2 bases, and 7 bases lay between the germline ends. The CDR3 spans 14 residues. Germline CDR1 is SGHRS and CDR2 is YFSETQ. The CDR3 loop reads CASSLVDITDTQYF. The CDR3 DNA follows: TGCGCCAGCAGCTTGGTAGACATCACAGATACGCAGTATTTT.

V is TRBV10-1 and J is TRBJ1-2, with D tentatively TRBD1 (6 bases). There are 13 residues in the CDR3. The germline gives CDR1 WNHNN, CDR2 SYGVQD (reference sequence). The ends were cut back, 4 bases at V and 3 bases at J, with 9 bases in the middle. The CDR3 sequence is CASSGQVDYGYTF. CDR3 nucleotide sequence: TGCGCCAGCAGTGGACAGGTCGACTATGGCTACACCTTC.

The V call is TRBV19, the J call TRBJ2-1; D unresolved. The CDR3 length is 14 residues. Germline V CDR1 and CDR2: LNHDA, SQIVND (reference sequence). Trimming shortened V by 0 bases and J by 7 bases, and 10 bases separated the two germline ends. The CDR3, as DNA: TGTGCCAGTAGTATAGATGTAAACAGAAATGAGCAGTTCTTC. Protein product: CASSIDVNRNEQFF.

The chain combines TRBV9 with TRBJ2-1; D not resolved. The germline CDR1 and CDR2 sequences are SGDLS and YYNGEE. The CDR3 is 11 residues long. V dropped 1 base and J dropped 10 bases, with 6 bases sitting between them. The CDR3 loop reads CASSVSGEQFF. The CDR3 bases are TGTGCCAGCAGCGTATCCGGGGAGCAGTTCTTC.

The gene calls are TRBV28 and TRBJ2-2; 13 bases are a match to TRBD2. Germline V gene data show CDR1 as MDHEN and CDR2 as SYDVKM. The CDR3 consists of 17 residues. Unmatched junction bases numbered 5, after V lost 5 bases and J lost 2 bases. CDR3 DNA sequence: TGTGCCAGCAGTCTTGGACTAGCGGGAGTCAACACCGGGGAGCTGTTTTTT. Its protein is CASSLGLAGVNTGELFF.

This rearrangement joins TRBV18 to TRBJ2-1; D unclear. In germline, CDR1 is KGHSH, CDR2 LQKENI. This CDR3 has 13 amino acids. V was cut by 3 bases and J by 9 bases, with 12 bases left in between. The CDR3 nucleotides are TGTGCCAGCTCACCGGGCTTAACGGGTGAGCAGTTCTTC. As protein: CASSPGLTGEQFF.

The chain is built from TRBV2 and TRBJ2-3, with a tentative D call TRBD2 (6 bases). Trimming left V 7 bases short and J 4 bases short, with 15 bases between. The CDR3 totals 14 residues. Germline CDR1 is SNHLY and CDR2 is FYNNEI. CDR3: CASIPREPPDTQYF. In nucleotides, the CDR3 is TGTGCCAGCATACCCCGGGAGCCGCCAGATACGCAGTATTTT.

The rearrangement links TRBV7-8 to TRBJ2-1; D perhaps matches TRBD1 (6 bases). The CDR3 has 16 residues. Trimming removed 5 bases from V and 4 bases from J, with 18 bases in between. The germline CDR1 and CDR2 sequences are SGHVS and FQNEAQ. The CDR3 region is CASSPRAPDSYNEQFF. The CDR3 bases are TGTGCCAGCAGCCCAAGAGCACCGGACAGTTACAATGAGCAGTTCTTC.

This clone was observed once. The genes are TRBV18 and TRBJ1-2; TRBD1 matches at 10 bases. The ends lost 3 bases at V and 5 bases at J; junction bases unmatched: 3. The CDR3 has 14 amino acids. Germline loops: CDR1 KGHSH, CDR2 LQKENI. CDR3 bases: TGTGCCAGCTCACCTTGGACAGGGGGATATGGCTACACCTTC. As protein: CASSPWTGGYGYTF.

V is TRBV6-5 and J is TRBJ2-1; 12 bases fit TRBD2. The CDR3 sequence is 15 residues long. Germline loops: CDR1 MNHEY, CDR2 SVGAGI. The V and J ends lost 6 bases and 6 bases, in that order; junction bases with no gene match: 6. In nucleotides, the CDR3 is TGTGCCAGCAGACGGACTAGCGGGGAAAGCAATGAGCAGTTCTTC. Protein sequence: CASRRTSGESNEQFF.

This rearrangement joins TRBV29-1 to TRBJ2-3; the D gene could be TRBD1 or TRBD2 (5 bases each). Trimming removed 5 bases at V and 4 bases at J, with 13 bases between. Germline V gene data show CDR1 as SQVTM and CDR2 as ANQGSEA. The CDR3 loop spans 13 amino acids. The CDR3 DNA sequence: TGCAGCGTTAACCTCCAGGGAGCAGATACGCAGTATTTT. As protein: CSVNLQGADTQYF.

The chain joins TRBV2 to TRBJ1-6; D is possibly TRBD1 (6 bases). Deletions cut 8 bases from V and 10 bases from J, with 18 bases between. The CDR3 loop spans 14 amino acids. The germline V gene has CDR1 SNHLY and CDR2 FYNNEI. The CDR3, as DNA: TGTGCCAGCCTATCAGAGGGGGGGACCTCACCCCTCCACTTT. Amino acids: CASLSEGGTSPLHF.

The chain uses TRBV5-6 and TRBJ2-7, with D tentatively TRBD1 or TRBD2 (5 bases each). V lost 5 bases and J 7 bases, leaving 25 bases between the germline ends. Per the germline V gene, CDR1 is SGHDT and CDR2 is YYEEEE. This CDR3 has 16 amino acids. The CDR3 nucleotides are TGTGCCAGCAGGCCTATCCCCGGGACGACCTTAGGGGAGCAGTACTTC. As protein: CASRPIPGTTLGEQYF.

The chain is built from TRBV25-1 and TRBJ1-4; D possibly corresponds to TRBD1 (6 bases). CDR3 size: 17 residues. Germline V gene sequence: CDR1 MGHDK, CDR2 SYGVNS. The V and J ends lost 3 bases and 3 bases respectively, with 17 bases between them. The CDR3 coding sequence is TGTGCCAGCAGTGACTGGGGGGGCGGCGGATCTAATGAAAAACTGTTTTTT. This sequence encodes CASSDWGGGGSNEKLFF.

The genes are TRBV10-2 and TRBJ1-1, with D perhaps TRBD1 (6 bases). Germline CDR1 reads WSHSY; CDR2 reads SAAADI. The CDR3 is 15 amino acids. The germline V and J ends were trimmed by 2 bases and 4 bases, with 14 bases remaining between them. CDR3 sequence (DNA): TGCGCCAGCAGTGAGAGTGTAGGGGGTACCACTGAAGCTTTCTTT. As protein: CASSESVGGTTEAFF.

The V and J genes are TRBV9 and TRBJ2-2; 7 nucleotides agree with TRBD1. This CDR3 region has 16 residues. Trimming took 1 base from V and 1 from J; bases not matched to a gene: 4. Germline loops: CDR1 SGDLS, CDR2 YYNGEE. The CDR3 protein is CASSVIGQENTGELFF. The CDR3, as DNA: TGTGCCAGCAGCGTAATAGGACAGGAGAACACCGGGGAGCTGTTTTTT. Variable domain in full (rest from reference TRBV9 and TRBJ2-2): DSGVTQTPKHLITATGQRVTLRCSPRSGDLSVYWYQQSLDQGLQFLIQYYNGEERAKGNILERFSAQQFPDLHSELNLSSLELGDSALYFCASSVIGQENTGELFFGEGSRLTVL.